The 22 T cell receptor beta chains presented below share a single source sample, sequenced in a study of long-term antiretroviral therapy in people with HIV. At the survey level, the v3.0 immunoSEQ assay was run. Sequencing used immunoSEQ multiplex PCR; TCRdb keeps in-frame clones, though not all of them. The table includes about 25,000 clones, roughly 80% detected once. Sequences were derived from unsorted PBMCs, sampled 2.1 years after starting antiretroviral therapy. The receptors derive from a man aged 25 to 45 with HIV.

Only a few counts were recorded for this clone. The V and J genes are TRBV11-3 and TRBJ2-2, with D possibly being TRBD1 (5 bases). The V end was cut by 4 bases, the J end by 5 bases, with 17 bases between. In germline, CDR1 is SGHNT, CDR2 YENEEA. This CDR3 spans 16 amino acids. The CDR3 nucleotides read TGTGCCAGCAGCTCCGTCCAGGACACCCAAACCGGGGAGCTGTTTTTT. Protein product: CASSSVQDTQTGELFF.

The chain carries TRBV2 and TRBJ2-5, with TRBD1 as a possible D gene (5 bases). V was shortened by 8 bases and J by 0 bases, with 7 bases between the two germline ends. The germline gives CDR1 SNHLY, CDR2 FYNNEI. The CDR3 consists of 12 residues. The CDR3 DNA sequence: TGTGCCAGCCAGGGCTACCAAGAGACCCAGTACTTC. Translated: CASQGYQETQYF.

The genes are TRBV18 and TRBJ1-2; D unresolved. The V and J ends lost 2 bases and 8 bases respectively, with 18 bases between them. Germline V CDR1 and CDR2: KGHSH, LQKENI. This CDR3 has 15 residues. The CDR3 loop reads CASSPGELSSGGYTF. The CDR3 region has the DNA TGTGCCAGCTCACCAGGCGAACTATCCTCGGGAGGCTACACCTTC. Together with reference TRBV18 and TRBJ1-2, the CDR3 gives the full variable domain: NAGVMQNPRHLVRRRGQEARLRCSPMKGHSHVYWYRQLPEEGLKFMVYLQKENIIDESGMPKERFSAEFPKEGPSILRIQQVVRGDSAAYFCASSPGELSSGGYTFGSGTRLTVV.

The chain uses TRBV4-1 and TRBJ2-2, with 11 bases that match TRBD1. The CDR3 sequence is 15 residues long. V gave up 5 bases and J gave up 6 bases; unmatched junction bases: 5. The germline CDR1 and CDR2 sequences are MGHRA and YSYEKL. CDR3 in amino acids: CASSVWDRGSGELFF. The CDR3 bases are TGCGCCAGCAGCGTTTGGGACAGGGGGTCCGGGGAGCTGTTTTTT.

The V gene is TRBV6-6, the J gene TRBJ2-1; 10 bases align to TRBD2. The CDR3 totals 15 residues. Unmatched junction bases numbered 11, after V lost 6 bases and J lost 9 bases. In germline, CDR1 is MNHNY, CDR2 SVGAGI (reference sequence). CDR3 protein: CASRNLGTSDGEQFF. The CDR3 region has the DNA TGTGCCAGCAGAAATCTTGGGACTAGCGATGGTGAGCAGTTCTTC.

The chain combines TRBV5-8 with TRBJ2-5, with TRBD2 identical over 7 bases. The CDR3 contains 16 residues. Germline V gene data show CDR1 as SGHTS and CDR2 as YDEGEE. After removal of 0 bases from V and 1 base from J, the junction contained 6 bases not matched to a gene. The CDR3 protein is CASSLAGTTRQETQYF. DNA for the CDR3: TGTGCCAGCAGCTTGGCAGGGACTACTCGCCAAGAGACCCAGTACTTC.

This clone occurred once. The chain has TRBV9 and TRBJ1-1, with 8 bases lining up with TRBD1. The CDR3 is made up of 14 amino acids. CDR1 is SGDLS and CDR2 is YYNGEE in the germline V gene. Losses at the gene ends were 2 bases for V and 1 base for J; bases not matched to a gene: 1. CDR3 nucleotide sequence: TGTGCCAGCAGCGTTGGACAGGGGAACACTGAAGCTTTCTTT. Protein sequence: CASSVGQGNTEAFF.

The chain joins TRBV18 to TRBJ1-1, with D perhaps TRBD1 (5 bases). The CDR3 spans 15 residues. V dropped 3 bases and J dropped 5 bases, with 16 bases sitting between them. Germline-derived CDR1 and CDR2 are KGHSH and LQKENI. In nucleotides, the CDR3 is TGTGCCAGCTCACCGTACAGGACCAGAGGAACTGAAGCTTTCTTT. Its translation: CASSPYRTRGTEAFF.

The V and J genes are TRBV28 and TRBJ2-3; TRBD2 might be the D (5 bases). V dropped 6 bases and J dropped 0 bases, with 7 bases sitting between them. The V gene's germline CDR1 is MDHEN and CDR2 SYDVKM. CDR3 length: 13 residues. This chain's CDR3 is CASSRTSTDTQYF. The CDR3 DNA sequence: TGTGCCAGCAGCCGGACTAGCACAGATACGCAGTATTTT.

This sequence joins TRBV11-3 and TRBJ2-3; D might be TRBD2 (6 bases). The CDR3 loop spans 14 amino acids. With 1 base removed from V and 3 bases from J, the gap between germline ends came to 8 bases. Germline V lookup: CDR1 SGHNT, CDR2 YENEEA. CDR3 amino acids: CASSLGTTTDTQYF. In DNA form, the CDR3 reads TGTGCCAGCAGCTTAGGGACTACAACAGATACGCAGTATTTT. The whole variable domain, filled in from reference TRBV11-3 and TRBJ2-3, reads EAGVVQSPRYKIIEKKQPVAFWCNPISGHNTLYWYLQNLGQGPELLIRYENEEAVDDSQLPKDRFSAERLKGVDSTLKIQPAELGDSAVYLCASSLGTTTDTQYFGPGTRLTVL.

The rearrangement joins TRBV11-2 to TRBJ2-3, with no clear D. Trimming shortened V by 0 bases and J by 4 bases, and 11 bases separated the two germline ends. Germline lookup yields CDR1 SGHAT and CDR2 FQNNGV. This CDR3 region has 15 residues. The chain's CDR3 is CASSLDPTAADTQYF. The CDR3 DNA sequence: TGTGCCAGCAGCTTAGATCCGACGGCGGCAGATACGCAGTATTTT.

The chain uses TRBV19 and TRBJ1-2; a possible D gene is TRBD1 (6 bases). The germline V gene has CDR1 LNHDA and CDR2 SQIVND (reference sequence). V was shortened by 3 bases and J by 6 bases, with 17 bases between the two germline ends. The length of the CDR3 is 15 residues. In DNA form, the CDR3 reads TGTGCCAGTAGTATTGTCGGACAGCGTGACCATGGCTACACCTTC. Protein sequence: CASSIVGQRDHGYTF.

The V and J genes are TRBV28 and TRBJ1-2; 9 nucleotides match TRBD1. Germline V CDR1 and CDR2: MDHEN, SYDVKM. The CDR3 is 16 residues long. Trimming cost V 5 bases and J 6 bases; bases outside gene matches: 13. CDR3 coding DNA: TGTGCCAGCAGTGGGGACAGGGTGGAGCTCCCCGATGGCTACACCTTC. Protein sequence: CASSGDRVELPDGYTF.

This chain connects TRBV6-1 to TRBJ1-3; tentatively, D is TRBD1 (5 bases). V dropped 4 bases and J dropped 1 base, with 11 bases sitting between them. The CDR3 has 15 amino acids. The germline CDR1 and CDR2 sequences are MNHNS and SASEGT. The CDR3 here is CASSGFWGSGNTIYF. CDR3 nucleotide sequence: TGTGCCAGCAGTGGATTTTGGGGGTCTGGAAACACCATATATTTT.

The rearrangement uses TRBV7-8 and TRBJ2-7; 8 bases line up with TRBD2. With V trimmed by 3 bases and J by 4 bases, 11 bases remained unmatched. CDR3 length: 16 amino acids. In germline, CDR1 is SGHVS, CDR2 FQNEAQ. DNA for the CDR3: TGTGCCAGCAGCTTTCGGGGGGGCCACTCTAATTACGAGCAGTACTTC. Protein sequence: CASSFRGGHSNYEQYF.

The chain is built from TRBV19 and TRBJ2-1, with TRBD2 matching 9 bases. Germline CDR1 and CDR2: LNHDA and SQIVND (reference sequence). V lost 6 bases to trimming and J lost 6 bases; unmatched junction nucleotides: 9. The CDR3 sequence is 15 residues long. The CDR3 here is CASSSGTSTPNEQFF. The DNA for the CDR3 is TGTGCCAGTAGCTCCGGGACTAGCACCCCCAATGAGCAGTTCTTC.

V is TRBV6-5 and J is TRBJ2-7; 9 bases are a match to TRBD1. Germline V CDR1 and CDR2: MNHEY, SVGAGI. V dropped 5 bases and J dropped 2; count of bases not matched to a gene: 4. The CDR3 totals 14 residues. CDR3 nucleotide sequence: TGTGCCAGCAGTATGACAGGGGGACCCTACGAGCAGTACTTC. Protein product: CASSMTGGPYEQYF.

This chain uses TRBV30 with TRBJ1-6; D is possibly TRBD1 (6 bases). Per the germline V gene, CDR1 is GTSNPN and CDR2 is SVGIG (reference sequence). The V gene lost 2 bases and the J gene lost 10 bases, with 21 bases spanning the gap. There are 16 residues in the CDR3. The CDR3 is CAWSTRPAGVDSPLHF. As DNA, the CDR3 is TGTGCCTGGAGTACCCGCCCGGCAGGGGTTGACTCACCCCTCCACTTT.

The chain links TRBV5-1 to TRBJ1-2; D is perhaps TRBD1 (5 bases). The V and J ends lost 0 bases and 3 bases respectively, with 9 bases between them. Germline CDR1 and CDR2: SGHRS and YFSETQ. The CDR3 totals 14 residues. The CDR3 DNA reads as TGCGCCAGCAGCTTGGCGGGAGGGGACTATGGCTACACCTTC. Protein sequence: CASSLAGGDYGYTF.

This chain uses TRBV5-1 with TRBJ2-1, with 11 bases identical to TRBD2. The V segment lost 3 bases and the J segment 3 bases; nucleotides outside the gene matches: 5. Germline CDR1 and CDR2: SGHRS and YFSETQ. The CDR3 extends over 16 amino acids. Here the CDR3 reads CASSSQTSGVYNEQFF. CDR3 nucleotides: TGCGCCAGCAGCTCTCAGACTAGCGGGGTCTACAATGAGCAGTTCTTC.

This chain joins TRBV19 and TRBJ1-2; 8 nucleotides match TRBD1. Germline lookup yields CDR1 LNHDA and CDR2 SQIVND (reference sequence). V lost 7 bases, J lost 4 bases, and 8 bases stayed unmatched. The CDR3 runs 14 residues. CDR3 region: CASNQDRGAYGYTF. In DNA, the CDR3 is TGTGCCAGTAACCAAGACAGGGGTGCCTATGGCTACACCTTC.

This chain uses TRBV27 with TRBJ2-5, with no clear D. The CDR3 is 14 residues long. Germline CDR1 MNHEY, CDR2 SMNVEV (reference sequence). V gave up 3 bases and J gave up 4 bases, with 12 bases separating them. CDR3 nucleotides: TGTGCCAGCAGTTTCAATTTAAATGGAGAGACCCAGTACTTC. Translating it yields CASSFNLNGETQYF.